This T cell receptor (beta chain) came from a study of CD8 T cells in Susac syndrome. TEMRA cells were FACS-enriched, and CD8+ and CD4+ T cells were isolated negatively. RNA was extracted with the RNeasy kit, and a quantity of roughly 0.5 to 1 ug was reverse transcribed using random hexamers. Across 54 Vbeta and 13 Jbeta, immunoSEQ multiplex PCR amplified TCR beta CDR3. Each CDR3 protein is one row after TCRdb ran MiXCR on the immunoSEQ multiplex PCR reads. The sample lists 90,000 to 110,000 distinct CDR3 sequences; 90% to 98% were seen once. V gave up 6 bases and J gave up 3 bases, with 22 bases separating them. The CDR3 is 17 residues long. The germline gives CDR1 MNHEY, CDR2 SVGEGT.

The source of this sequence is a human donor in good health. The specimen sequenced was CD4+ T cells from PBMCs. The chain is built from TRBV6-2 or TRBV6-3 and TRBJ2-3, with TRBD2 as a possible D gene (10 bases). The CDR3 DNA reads TGTGCCAGCAGGGGACAGGGACGACTAGCGGGTACAGATACGCAGTATTTT. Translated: CASRGQGRLAGTDTQYF.